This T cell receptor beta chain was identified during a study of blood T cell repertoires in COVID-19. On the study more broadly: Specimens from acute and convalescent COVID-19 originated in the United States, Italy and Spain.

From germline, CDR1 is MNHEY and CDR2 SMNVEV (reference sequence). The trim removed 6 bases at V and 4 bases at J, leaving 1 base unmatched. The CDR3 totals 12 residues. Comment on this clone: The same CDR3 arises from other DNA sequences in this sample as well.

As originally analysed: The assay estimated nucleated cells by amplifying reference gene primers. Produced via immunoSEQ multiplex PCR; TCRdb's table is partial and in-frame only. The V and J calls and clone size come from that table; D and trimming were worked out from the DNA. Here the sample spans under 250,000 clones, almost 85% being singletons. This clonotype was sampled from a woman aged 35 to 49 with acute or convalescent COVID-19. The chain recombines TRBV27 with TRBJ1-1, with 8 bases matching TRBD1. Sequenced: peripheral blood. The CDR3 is CASRTGGTEAFF. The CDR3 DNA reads TGTGCCAGCAGAACAGGGGGCACTGAAGCTTTCTTT.